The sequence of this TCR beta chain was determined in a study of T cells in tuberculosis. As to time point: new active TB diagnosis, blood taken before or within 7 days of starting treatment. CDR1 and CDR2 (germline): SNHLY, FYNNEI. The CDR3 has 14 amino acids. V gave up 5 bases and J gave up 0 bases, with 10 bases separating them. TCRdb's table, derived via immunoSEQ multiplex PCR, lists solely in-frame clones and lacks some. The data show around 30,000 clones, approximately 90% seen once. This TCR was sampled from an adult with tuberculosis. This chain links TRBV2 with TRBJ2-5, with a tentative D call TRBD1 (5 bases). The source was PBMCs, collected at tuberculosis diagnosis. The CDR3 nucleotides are TGTGCCAGCAGTCCCCGACAGTACCAAGAGACCCAGTACTTC. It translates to CASSPRQYQETQYF. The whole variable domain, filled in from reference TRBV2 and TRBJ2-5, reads EPEVTQTPSHQVTQMGQEVILRCVPISNHLYFYWYRQILGQKVEFLVSFYNNEISEKSEIFDDQFSVERPDGSNFTLKIRSTKLEDSAMYFCASSPRQYQETQYFGPGTRLLVL.